A selection of T cell receptor beta chains follows, all from one sample in a study of T-cell memory formation after mild COVID-19. TCRdb reanalysed the 5' RACE reads using MiXCR and keeps one entry per CDR3 protein. The top ten hold roughly 8.4% of the sample, which has about 440,000 distinct CDR3 sequences, about 20% seen once. The specimen sequenced was PBMCs or a T cell subset sorted from them (not recorded which). The receptors derive from an adult woman who had mild COVID-19 (a few samples of this study predate the infection). Cell type and time point are not known. CDR3s include the opening cysteine and the closing phenylalanine or tryptophan. The D gene is left open where the match is weak. Size is omitted from some rows. Given values are once, few, many or a class for expanded clones.

clone size	J gene	D gene	V gene	CDR3 protein	CDR3 DNA
few	TRBJ1-4	-	TRBV20-1	CSARDQLGLGKLFF	TGCAGTGCTAGAGATCAACTAGGGTTAGGAAAACTGTTTTTT
-	TRBJ2-6	-	TRBV29-1	CSVLGGSGANVLTF	TGCAGCGTCCTGGGGGGCTCCGGGGCCAACGTCCTGACTTTC
few	TRBJ2-7	-	TRBV20-1	CSPGQYNEQYF	TGCAGTCCCGGACAGTACAACGAGCAGTACTTC
few	TRBJ1-1	TRBD1	TRBV27	CASRPLNFGQGEAFF	TGTGCCAGCAGACCACTGAACTTCGGACAGGGAGAAGCTTTCTTT
-	TRBJ1-5	-	TRBV9	CASSVGTLSNQPQHF	TGTGCCAGCAGCGTAGGTACCCTTAGCAATCAGCCCCAGCATTTT
-	TRBJ2-5	TRBD2	TRBV7-9	CASSFTSGQETQYF	TGTGCCAGCAGCTTCACTAGCGGCCAAGAGACCCAGTACTTC
-	TRBJ2-4	TRBD1	TRBV6-6	CASSRGQGMGGAKNIQYF	TGTGCCAGCAGCCGGGGACAGGGGATGGGGGGGGCCAAAAACATTCAGTACTTC
few	TRBJ1-1	-	TRBV4-1	CASSPSGGLVTGAFF	TGCGCCAGCAGCCCCTCTGGGGGGCTCGTCACTGGAGCTTTCTTT
-	TRBJ1-2	-	TRBV6-5	CASSYYTEANYGYTF	TGTGCCAGCAGTTACTATACCGAAGCTAACTATGGCTACACCTTC
few	TRBJ2-7	TRBD1	TRBV2	CASTIMGQGDYEQYF	TGTGCCAGCACGATAATGGGACAGGGTGACTACGAGCAGTACTTC
-	TRBJ2-1	-	TRBV29-1	CSVPRQGLLQFEQFF	TGCAGCGTGCCCAGACAGGGACTTCTCCAATTTGAGCAGTTCTTC
few	TRBJ2-3	TRBD2	TRBV5-5	CASSGGLAKADTQYF	TGTGCCAGCAGCGGGGGACTAGCGAAGGCAGATACGCAGTATTTT
-	TRBJ2-7	-	TRBV20-1	CSARRIGLYEQYF	TGCAGTGCTAGGAGGATTGGACTCTACGAGCAGTACTTC
few	TRBJ1-1	-	TRBV11-2	CASSPLGGRGTEAFF	TGTGCCAGCAGCCCCTTAGGGGGGAGAGGCACTGAAGCTTTCTTT
few	TRBJ2-4	TRBD1	TRBV20-1	CSAVQGAINIQYF	TGCAGTGCTGTCCAGGGGGCTATAAACATTCAGTACTTC
few	TRBJ2-2	-	TRBV3-1	CASSPDETGRNKTGELFF	TGTGCCAGCAGCCCCGACGAAACAGGGCGTAATAAAACCGGGGAGCTGTTTTTT
-	TRBJ2-7	TRBD2	TRBV3-1	CASSGLAEHEQYF	TGTGCCAGCAGCGGACTAGCGGAGCACGAGCAGTACTTC
-	TRBJ2-5	-	TRBV7-9	CASSPRGSLEETQYF	TGTGCCAGCAGCCCGAGGGGGTCGCTTGAAGAGACCCAGTACTTC
-	TRBJ1-5	-	TRBV7-9	CASSLARDGSNQPQHF	TGTGCCAGCAGCTTAGCGCGAGACGGAAGCAATCAGCCCCAGCATTTT
-	TRBJ2-2	TRBD2	TRBV20-1	CSAKRGGPNTGELFF	TGCAGTGCTAAACGCGGGGGGCCCAACACCGGGGAGCTGTTTTTT
-	TRBJ1-1	-	TRBV6-2/TRBV6-3	CASSYSAGTEAFF	TGTGCCAGCAGTTACTCGGCAGGGACTGAAGCTTTCTTT
many	TRBJ2-1	TRBD2	TRBV4-2	CASSQDLGSGIRNEQFF	TGTGCCAGCAGCCAAGATTTAGGTAGCGGGATTAGGAATGAGCAGTTCTTC
few	TRBJ2-1	TRBD2	TRBV12-3/TRBV12-4	CASSLAGFYNEQFF	TGTGCCAGCAGTCTAGCGGGGTTCTACAATGAGCAGTTCTTC
few	TRBJ1-2	-	TRBV5-5	CASSLTGGAGNYGYTF	TGTGCCAGCAGCCTGACGGGTGGTGCAGGAAACTATGGCTACACCTTC
-	TRBJ2-7	-	TRBV12-3/TRBV12-4	CASSPGGPQYEQYF	TGTGCCAGCAGTCCTGGCGGGCCGCAGTACGAGCAGTACTTC
-	TRBJ2-3	-	TRBV6-5	CASSYSKGAPASTDTQYF	TGTGCCAGCAGTTACTCGAAAGGGGCCCCAGCCAGCACAGATACGCAGTATTTT
few	TRBJ2-3	-	TRBV24-1	CATSAPIRGAYPPTDTQYF	TGTGCCACCAGTGCCCCCATCAGGGGGGCCTACCCACCCACAGATACGCAGTATTTT
-	TRBJ2-2	-	TRBV5-1	CASWHDGRLRRPSNTGELFF	TGCGCCAGCTGGCATGATGGCAGGTTACGGCGACCGTCGAACACCGGGGAGCTGTTTTTT
few	TRBJ1-2	-	TRBV7-9	CASSLEAAVGINYGYTF	TGTGCCAGCAGCTTAGAGGCGGCTGTGGGGATTAACTATGGCTACACCTTC
-	TRBJ2-5	-	TRBV6-2/TRBV6-3	CASAAREETQYF	TGTGCCAGCGCAGCCAGGGAAGAGACCCAGTACTTC
few	TRBJ2-1	-	TRBV12-3/TRBV12-4	CASSLDSAYSYNEQFF	TGTGCCAGCAGTCTAGATAGCGCCTACTCCTACAATGAGCAGTTCTTC
-	TRBJ2-5	-	TRBV27	CASSRLGSRETQYF	TGTGCCAGCAGCCGCCTAGGGAGCAGAGAGACCCAGTACTTC
-	TRBJ2-7	-	TRBV21-1	CASTRLTAGTGGCEQYF	TGTGCCAGCACCAGGTTAACAGCCGGGACAGGGGGTTGCGAGCAGTACTTC
few	TRBJ1-1	-	TRBV24-1	CATSQADEAFF	TGTGCCACCAGCCAGGCAGATGAAGCTTTCTTT
-	TRBJ1-1	-	TRBV2	CASSSPNTEAFF	TGTGCCAGCAGTTCACCTAACACTGAAGCTTTCTTT
few	TRBJ2-3	-	TRBV11-2	CASSLGLLRDTQYF	TGTGCCAGCAGTTTGGGACTTCTTCGAGATACGCAGTATTTT
few	TRBJ2-1	-	TRBV29-1	CSVDNPLYNEQFF	TGCAGCGTAGATAACCCACTCTACAATGAGCAGTTCTTC
-	TRBJ1-2	-	TRBV4-1	CASSQGPRRNYGYTF	TGCGCCAGCAGCCAAGGCCCCAGACGCAACTATGGCTACACCTTC
few	TRBJ2-7	TRBD2	TRBV12-3/TRBV12-4	CASNPTSGRAGEQYF	TGTGCCAGCAACCCGACTAGCGGGAGGGCGGGCGAGCAGTACTTC
once	TRBJ2-2	TRBD2	TRBV6-5	CASSPGLAETGELFF	TGTGCCAGCAGCCCGGGACTAGCGGAAACCGGGGAGCTGTTTTTT
-	TRBJ1-4	TRBD1	TRBV12-3/TRBV12-4	CASSPEDRGREKLFF	TGTGCCAGCAGCCCCGAGGACAGGGGGCGGGAAAAACTGTTTTTT
-	TRBJ1-1	-	TRBV6-5	CASSMFGGNTEAFF	TGTGCCAGCAGCATGTTCGGGGGGAACACTGAAGCTTTCTTT
-	TRBJ2-1	TRBD2	TRBV4-2	CASTHRTSGNGNEQFF	TGTGCCAGCACCCACCGGACTAGCGGGAATGGCAATGAGCAGTTCTTC
-	TRBJ2-1	TRBD2	TRBV5-1	CASSLAGASGANEQFF	TGCGCCAGCAGCTTGGCCGGGGCTAGCGGGGCCAATGAGCAGTTCTTC
-	TRBJ2-4	-	TRBV5-4	CASSLAPTETKNIQYF	TGTGCCAGCAGCTTGGCCCCCACCGAAACCAAAAACATTCAGTACTTC
-	TRBJ2-1	-	TRBV24-1	CATSDFSTYNEQFF	TGTGCCACCAGTGATTTTTCTACATACAATGAGCAGTTCTTC
many	TRBJ1-5	-	TRBV20-1	CSARAESDSTVNQPQHF	TGCAGTGCTAGAGCCGAGTCCGACAGCACCGTCAATCAGCCCCAGCATTTT
-	TRBJ2-5	TRBD2	TRBV29-1	CSGQTSGGMAQYF	TGCAGCGGCCAGACTAGCGGGGGGATGGCCCAGTACTTC
-	TRBJ2-7	TRBD2	TRBV10-3	CAISFSGDPSYEQYF	TGTGCCATCAGTTTCAGCGGGGACCCCTCCTACGAGCAGTACTTC